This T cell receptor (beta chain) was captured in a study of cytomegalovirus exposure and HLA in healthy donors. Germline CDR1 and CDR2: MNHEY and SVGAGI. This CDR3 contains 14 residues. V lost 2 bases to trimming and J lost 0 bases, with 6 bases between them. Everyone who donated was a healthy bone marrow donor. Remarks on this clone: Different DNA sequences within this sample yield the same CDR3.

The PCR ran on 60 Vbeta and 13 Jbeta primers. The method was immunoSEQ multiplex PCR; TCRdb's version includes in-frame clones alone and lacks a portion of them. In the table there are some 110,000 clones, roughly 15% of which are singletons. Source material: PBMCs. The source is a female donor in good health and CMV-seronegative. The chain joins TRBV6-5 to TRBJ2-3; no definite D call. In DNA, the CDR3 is TGTGCCAGCAGTTACGGCGGTAGCACAGATACGCAGTATTTT. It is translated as CASSYGGSTDTQYF.